This is a list of T cell receptor beta chains from one sample in a study of T cell changes during pregnancy in multiple sclerosis. Clones were read by immunoSEQ multiplex PCR, and TCRdb kept only the in-frame ones, dropping some. The sample holds tens of thousands of clones, almost 95% seen once. The sample was peripheral blood, taken after pregnancy. All receptors come from a female donor with multiple sclerosis, enrolled in a pregnancy study. CDR3s include the opening cysteine and the closing phenylalanine or tryptophan. A D gene is named only where the DNA matches it firmly. Size values are once, few and many counts, or a class for expanded clones, and some rows have none.

size,J,V,D,DNA,CDR3
.,TRBJ2-7,TRBV5-1,.,TGCGCCAGCAGCTTGGCGGGAGCCCTTTCCTACGAGCAGTACTTC,CASSLAGALSYEQYF
.,TRBJ2-3,TRBV5-8,.,TGTGCCAGCAGCTTGTTTCAGTCGGATACGCAGTATTTT,CASSLFQSDTQYF
.,TRBJ2-1,TRBV5-1,TRBD2,TGCGCCAGCAGCCCTACTGGCGGGAGGGCGGGGGATGAGCAGTTCTTC,CASSPTGGRAGDEQFF
.,TRBJ2-7,TRBV27,.,TGTGCCAGCAGTCTCAGGGTTGGCTACGAGCAGTACTTC,CASSLRVGYEQYF
.,TRBJ2-7,TRBV19,TRBD2,TGTGCCAGTAGCAGTTCTAGCGGGGTCTCCGGCGAGCAGTACTTC,CASSSSSGVSGEQYF
.,TRBJ1-2,TRBV6-4,.,TGTGCCAGCAGTGACTCTCGGGGGACCTATGGCTACACCTTC,CASSDSRGTYGYTF
.,TRBJ2-3,TRBV13,TRBD2,TGTGCCAGCAGCTTATCGGCGGGGGGACGCACAGATACGCAGTATTTT,CASSLSAGGRTDTQYF
.,TRBJ1-2,TRBV18,TRBD1,TGTGCCAGCTCATCATCAGGGGGCGCGAGCTATGGCTACACCTTC,CASSSSGGASYGYTF
.,TRBJ1-1,TRBV27,TRBD1,TGTGCCAGCAGTTTATCATTAGGGGGCAGTACTGAAGCTTTCTTT,CASSLSLGGSTEAFF
once,TRBJ1-5,TRBV6-5,.,TGTGCCAGCAGTTACGGGGGACGCGGGGATCAGCCCCAGCATTTT,CASSYGGRGDQPQHF
.,TRBJ2-1,TRBV5-1,TRBD1,TGCGCCAGCAGCTTAGGGACAGTAGGCCAGACCAATGAGCAGTTCTTC,CASSLGTVGQTNEQFF
.,TRBJ1-1,TRBV27,.,TGTGCCAGCAGTGCCCCAGGCATGGGCACTGAAGCTTTCTTT,CASSAPGMGTEAFF
once,TRBJ1-2,TRBV5-5,TRBD1,TGTGCCAGCAGCTGGGACAGAGGAGGCTATGGCTACACCTTC,CASSWDRGGYGYTF
.,TRBJ2-3,TRBV9,.,TGTGCCAGCAGCGGGACAGTTGGGACAGATACGCAGTATTTT,CASSGTVGTDTQYF
.,TRBJ2-1,TRBV5-1,.,TGCGCCAGCAGCTTGCCGGACAGTCATGAGCAGTTCTTC,CASSLPDSHEQFF
.,TRBJ2-1,TRBV7-2,TRBD2,TGTGCCAGCAACAAGGGACTAGTCTCCAATGAGCAGTTCTTC,CASNKGLVSNEQFF
.,TRBJ2-1,TRBV10-3,TRBD2,TGTGCCAGCTCTGCGGGGGGTTATTCCTACAATGAGCAGTTCTTC,CASSAGGYSYNEQFF
.,TRBJ1-2,TRBV7-2,TRBD1,TGTGCCAGCAGCGCGGCGGGACAGGGGGCGATTGGCTACACCTTC,CASSAAGQGAIGYTF
.,TRBJ1-2,TRBV10-3,.,TGTGCCATCAGTGAGTCTCAAGGGAAAGAAGCTGTCTCGCGAACTAGCTATGGCTACACCTTC,CAISESQGKEAVSRTSYGYTF
.,TRBJ1-1,TRBV6-6,TRBD1,TGTGCCAGCAGTTCCAGACAGGGAGGAAAGAACACTGAAGCTTTCTTT,CASSSRQGGKNTEAFF
.,TRBJ1-2,TRBV19,TRBD1,TGTGCCAGTAGACGTGAATGGGGACAGGGGGCTCTCTATGGCTACACCTTC,CASRREWGQGALYGYTF
.,TRBJ1-4,TRBV4-2,TRBD1,TGTGCCAGCAGCCAACAACAGGGGTCCCGGGGGGAAAAACTGTTTTTT,CASSQQQGSRGEKLFF
.,TRBJ1-1,TRBV19,.,TGTGCCAGTAGTATAGACTCCTCGCCGCTTGGCAAGACTGAAGCTTTCTTT,CASSIDSSPLGKTEAFF
.,TRBJ2-1,TRBV6-1,TRBD1,TGTGCCAGCAGTCCGGACAGGGGGACCTACAATGAGCAGTTCTTC,CASSPDRGTYNEQFF
.,TRBJ2-7,TRBV6-6,.,TGTGCCAGCAGTTACGGCGGGGCCTCCTACGAGCAGTACTTC,CASSYGGASYEQYF
.,TRBJ2-7,TRBV5-6,TRBD2,TGTGCCAGCAGCACGGGGGGTAGGTACGAGCAGTACTTC,CASSTGGRYEQYF
.,TRBJ2-1,TRBV7-3,TRBD2,TGTGCCAGCAGCTTGGGGTTGTTAAGCGGGGGGGCCAATGAGCAGTTCTTC,CASSLGLLSGGANEQFF
.,TRBJ1-2,TRBV2,TRBD1,TGTGCCAGCAGGGGCCTGACAGGGGAGTCGGGCTACACCTTC,CASRGLTGESGYTF
.,TRBJ2-7,TRBV5-1,TRBD1,TGCGCCAGCAGCTTGACCTCCTGGACAGGGGAAGAGCAGTACTTC,CASSLTSWTGEEQYF
.,TRBJ1-2,TRBV6-5,.,TGTGCCAGCAGTTATGCCCGAGGCTATGGCTACACCTTC,CASSYARGYGYTF
.,TRBJ2-1,TRBV7-8,.,TGTGCCAGCAGCTTAGCGGTGGGGGGGCAGGAGAATGAGCAGTTCTTC,CASSLAVGGQENEQFF
.,TRBJ1-5,TRBV27,TRBD1,TGTGCCAGCAGTCCTCAGACAGGGGGGAGCAATCAGCCCCAGCATTTT,CASSPQTGGSNQPQHF
.,TRBJ1-5,TRBV19,TRBD1,TGTGCCAGTAGTATAGAGCCGGACAGGGAAGGCGTCGTGAGCAATCAGCCCCAGCATTTT,CASSIEPDREGVVSNQPQHF
.,TRBJ1-1,TRBV28,.,TGTGCCAGCAGTTTGTCAGGGTCGGTGGCTTTCTTT,CASSLSGSVAFF
.,TRBJ2-7,TRBV19,TRBD2,TGTGCCAGTAGTATTCCGGGACTAAGCAACGAGCAGTACTTC,CASSIPGLSNEQYF
.,TRBJ2-1,TRBV5-1,.,TGCGCCAGCTTTACCGGGACACGGATAAACAATGAGCAGTTCTTC,CASFTGTRINNEQFF
.,TRBJ2-7,TRBV29-1,.,TGCAGCGTTGGTGGAGAAAATTCCTACGAGCAGTACTTC,CSVGGENSYEQYF
.,TRBJ2-1,TRBV7-2,TRBD2,TGTGCCAGCAGCTTAGGGTTAGCGGGGTACAATGAGCAGTTCTTC,CASSLGLAGYNEQFF
.,TRBJ1-4,TRBV19,TRBD1,TGTGCCAGTAGTATAGATGCGGCAGGGGGAGGCACAACTAATGAAAAACTGTTTTTT,CASSIDAAGGGTTNEKLFF
once,TRBJ2-1,TRBV5-4,TRBD2,TGTGCCAGCAGCCGTTCGCGGGAGGGGGATTACAATGAGCAGTTCTTC,CASSRSREGDYNEQFF
few,TRBJ1-1,TRBV9,.,TGTGCCAGCAGCGTAGCTAGTAACACTGAAGCTTTCTTT,CASSVASNTEAFF
.,TRBJ2-7,TRBV19,TRBD1,TGTGCCAGTAGTATGGGGGACAGGGGGTCCTACGAGCAGTACTTC,CASSMGDRGSYEQYF
once,TRBJ2-1,TRBV5-1,.,TGCGCCAGCAGCACCGAGGGGGTAGGTGAGCAGTTCTTC,CASSTEGVGEQFF
.,TRBJ2-6,TRBV5-8,TRBD1,TGTGCCAGCAGCTTGGCGATCACAGGGGGCAAGGGCTCTGGGGCCAACGTCCTGACTTTC,CASSLAITGGKGSGANVLTF
.,TRBJ1-1,TRBV27,.,TGTGCCAGCAGTTTAAAGCCGCTCGGCACTGAAGCTTTCTTT,CASSLKPLGTEAFF
.,TRBJ2-7,TRBV29-1,TRBD1,TGCAGCGTTCGGGCAGGGGGCTACGAGCAGTACTTC,CSVRAGGYEQYF
.,TRBJ1-4,TRBV5-1,.,TGCGCCAGCAGCTCGCAAGGGCCGGGGAATGAAAAACTGTTTTTT,CASSSQGPGNEKLFF
once,TRBJ2-1,TRBV30,TRBD2,TGTGCCTGGAGTCCAGGACTAGCGGGGGGGTTCGATGAGCAGTTCTTC,CAWSPGLAGGFDEQFF
.,TRBJ1-1,TRBV7-9,.,TGTGCCAGCAGCCCCCCCCAGGGAATGGATAGGAACACTGAAGCTTTCTTT,CASSPPQGMDRNTEAFF
few,TRBJ2-7,TRBV30,TRBD2,TGTGCCTGGAGTACTACCGGGACTAGCGGGAGTTCTCAGTACTTC,CAWSTTGTSGSSQYF
.,TRBJ2-2,TRBV6-1,.,TGTGCCAGCAGTGAGGGTCCAGGCGGGGAGCTGTTTTTT,CASSEGPGGELFF
.,TRBJ2-7,TRBV7-6,.,TGTGCCAGCAGGCCCCTCCGAGGGGCAGGGGTTTCCTACGAGCAGTACTTC,CASRPLRGAGVSYEQYF